The 18 T cell receptor beta chains given below trace back to one sample, sequenced in a study of blood T cells in healthy people across ages. A second PCR of about 7 to 12 cycles used a sample-barcoded 5' primer and a J-beta primer mix. TCRdb passed the 5' RACE reads through MiXCR, listing each CDR3 protein once. The sample consists of some 760,000 distinct CDR3 sequences, 25% of them appearing once. These sequences were also reported in another study, on T cells of mothers and their children.

The sample consisted of blood. The receptors come from a boy younger than 18 in good health.

There are a few counts of this clonotype. CDR3 region: CASSLEGTGDPTNYGYTF. CDR3 DNA sequence: TGTGCCAGCAGCTTAGAAGGGACAGGGGACCCCACGAACTATGGCTACACCTTC. The chain joins TRBV7-6 to TRBJ1-2; 10 bases line up with TRBD1. The trim removed 1 base at V and 2 bases at J, leaving 10 bases unmatched. Germline V gives CDR1 SGHVS, CDR2 FNYEAQ. CDR3 length: 18 residues.

The chain joins TRBV24-1 to TRBJ2-5, with a possible D match to TRBD1 (6 bases). The tail of the sequence fits TRBJ2-1 better, so the J call may be wrong. The CDR3 runs to 15 residues. CDR1 and CDR2 from the germline V gene are KGHDR and SFDVKD. The CDR3 here is CATSTADRPGNEQFF. The CDR3 coding sequence is TGTGCCACCAGTACCGCGGACAGACCTGGAAATGAGCAGTTCTTC.

This chain connects TRBV4-1 to TRBJ2-5; 7 nucleotides align to TRBD2. CDR1 and CDR2 (germline): MGHRA, YSYEKL. The CDR3 consists of 14 residues. With V trimmed by 1 base and J by 5 bases, 4 bases remained unmatched. The CDR3 is CASSQGKGGETQYF. Here the CDR3 DNA reads TGCGCCAGCAGCCAAGGCAAGGGAGGGGAGACCCAGTACTTC.

The V call is TRBV11-1, the J call TRBJ2-3; D is unclear. Per the germline V gene, CDR1 is SGHAT and CDR2 is FQDESV (reference sequence). Trimming cost V 2 bases and J 11 bases, with 14 bases left between them. This CDR3 contains 13 residues. CDR3 sequence reads: CASSLFPARGQYF. Here the CDR3 DNA reads TGTGCCAGCAGCTTATTTCCGGCCCGAGGGCAGTATTTT.

The chain combines TRBV6-5 with TRBJ2-7; 11 bases are a match to TRBD2. Germline CDR1 reads MNHEY; CDR2 reads SVGAGI. The CDR3 totals 13 residues. V was clipped by 6 bases and J by 3 bases; unmatched bases: 1. The chain's CDR3 is CASRTSGVYEQYF. CDR3 sequence (DNA): TGTGCCAGCAGGACTAGCGGGGTCTACGAGCAGTACTTC.

This clonotype has just a few counts. The chain joins TRBV28 to TRBJ2-5; 10 nucleotides match TRBD2. The J call may be mistaken, given a closer DNA end match to TRBJ2-7. The CDR3 loop spans 16 amino acids. The germline V gene has CDR1 MDHEN and CDR2 SYDVKM. The CDR3 spells CASSLWASGGTYEQYF. CDR3 nucleotide sequence: TGTGCCAGCAGTTTATGGGCTAGCGGGGGAACCTACGAGCAGTACTTC.

This clonotype was observed a few times. This chain connects TRBV28 to TRBJ1-4; the D gene is possibly TRBD1 (5 bases). Germline V CDR1 and CDR2: MDHEN, SYDVKM. Trimming took off 10 bases at V and 7 bases at J, with 13 bases between the two ends. This CDR3 spans 12 amino acids. The CDR3 DNA sequence: TGTGCCACCGGGGGGGAAGGTGAAAAACTGTTTTTT. Amino acid sequence: CATGGEGEKLFF.

V usage is TRBV10-3 and J usage is TRBJ2-5, with a tentative D call TRBD2 (6 bases). Trimming cost V 5 bases and J 5 bases, with 12 bases left between them. Germline CDR1 reads ENHRY; CDR2 reads SYGVKD. This CDR3 region has 13 residues. CDR3 sequence: CAISMTRSETQYF. The CDR3 region has the DNA TGTGCCATCAGTATGACTAGAAGCGAGACCCAGTACTTC.

This clonotype was detected only a few times. The gene calls are TRBV28 and TRBJ2-5, with D unresolved. Germline V gene lookup returns CDR1 MDHEN and CDR2 SYDVKM. CDR3 length equals 15 residues. Trimming shortened V by 5 bases and J by 5 bases, and 18 bases separated the two germline ends. CDR3 DNA sequence: TGTGCCAGCAGTCCTCCAACCGACCCTACGGAGACCCAGTACTTC. Translating it yields CASSPPTDPTETQYF.

The V and J genes are TRBV29-1 and TRBJ2-3; tentatively, D is TRBD2 (5 bases). V lost 6 bases and J 6 bases, leaving 13 bases between the germline ends. Germline assignment: CDR1 SQVTM and CDR2 ANQGSEA. The CDR3 length is 12 residues. The DNA of the CDR3 is TGCAGCGTCGCGACGCGGGCGGATACGCAGTATTTT. Translation: CSVATRADTQYF.

This clonotype has only a few counts. The gene calls are TRBV6-5 and TRBJ2-5, with D perhaps TRBD1 (5 bases). CDR1 and CDR2 (germline): MNHEY, SVGAGI. CDR3 size: 12 residues. V was cut by 6 bases and J by 5 bases, with 10 bases left in between. In DNA, the CDR3 is TGTGCCAGCAGCAGGGCCTACGAGACCCAGTACTTC. Translating gives CASSRAYETQYF.

The rearrangement joins TRBV29-1 to TRBJ1-1, with TRBD1 as a possible D gene (6 bases). Between the trimmed V and J ends, which lost 6 bases and 1 base, there was a span of 18 bases. The CDR3 has 15 residues. Germline V gene data show CDR1 as SQVTM and CDR2 as ANQGSEA. The CDR3, as DNA: TGCAGCGTCACTGGGTACGGGGGCTGGAACACTGAAGCTTTCTTT. Translating it yields CSVTGYGGWNTEAFF.

The chain combines TRBV2 with TRBJ2-5; D remains unclear. V lost 0 bases and J 5 bases, leaving 4 bases between the germline ends. The germline V gene encodes CDR1 SNHLY and CDR2 FYNNEI. This CDR3 region has 12 residues. Here the CDR3 DNA reads TGTGCCAGCAGTGAAGCAGTGGAGACCCAGTACTTC. It encodes CASSEAVETQYF.

The CDR3 here is CASSIGLGGQYF. CDR3 bases: TGTGCCAGTAGTATAGGTCTTGGAGGGCAGTACTTC. This sequence joins TRBV19 and TRBJ2-5; a weak D match, TRBD2 (6 bases). The CDR3 is made up of 12 amino acids. Germline V CDR1 and CDR2: LNHDA, SQIVND (reference sequence). Deletions cut 1 base from V and 11 bases from J, with 11 bases between.

J is TRBJ2-7 and V is TRBV7-2, with a tentative D call TRBD2 (5 bases). Germline V CDR1 and CDR2: SGHTA, FQGNSA. CDR3 size: 15 residues. The V end was cut by 3 bases, the J end by 4 bases, with 16 bases between. CDR3 in DNA: TGTGCCAGCAGCTTGTCCGGGATTGTCGGGTACGAGCAGTACTTC. Its translation is CASSLSGIVGYEQYF.

The V gene is TRBV7-9, the J gene TRBJ2-2; D remains unclear. Germline CDR1 reads SEHNR; CDR2 reads FQNEAQ (reference sequence). The CDR3 extends over 17 amino acids. Trimming cost V 4 bases and J 0 bases, with 15 bases left between them. The CDR3 protein is CASSSSSGFSNTGELFF. The CDR3 bases are TGTGCCAGCAGCTCTTCTTCCGGATTCTCGAACACCGGGGAGCTGTTTTTT.

The rearrangement joins TRBV29-1 to TRBJ1-2, with D tentatively TRBD1 (6 bases). This CDR3 has 13 residues. The V end lost 3 bases, the J end lost 3 bases, and 11 bases lay between the germline ends. Germline V gene data show CDR1 as SQVTM and CDR2 as ANQGSEA. In DNA, the CDR3 is TGCAGCGTTGAGGGGGGCGCTTACTATGGCTACACCTTC. Amino acid sequence: CSVEGGAYYGYTF.

CDR3 sequence reads: CASSELRQGQLFF. For the CDR3, the DNA is TGTGCCAGCAGTGAATTGCGGCAGGGCCAACTGTTTTTT. This chain joins TRBV2 and TRBJ1-4; D possibly corresponds to TRBD1 (5 bases). The CDR3 loop spans 13 amino acids. V was cut by 2 bases and J by 12 bases, with 13 bases left in between. Germline CDR1 SNHLY, CDR2 FYNNEI. The full variable domain, its missing parts supplied by reference TRBV2 and TRBJ1-4, is EPEVTQTPSHQVTQMGQEVILRCVPISNHLYFYWYRQILGQKVEFLVSFYNNEISEKSEIFDDQFSVERPDGSNFTLKIRSTKLEDSAMYFCASSELRQGQLFFGSGTQLSVL.